The T cell receptor (beta chain) described here comes from a study of shared clonotypes between healthy human individuals. TCRdb keeps only in-frame clones here, not all; method: immunoSEQ multiplex PCR. Here the sample spans approximately 620,000 clones, 95% to 98% being singletons. The CDR3 has 16 amino acids. The V end lost 6 bases, the J end lost 4 bases, and 19 bases lay between the germline ends. Germline V lookup: CDR1 MDHEN, CDR2 SYDVKM. The TCR comes from a woman in her 30s in good health. The chain couples TRBV28 to TRBJ2-1, with a weak D call TRBD2 (6 bases). Sequenced: naive CD4+ T cells sorted from blood. Subset meaning: CD45RA+ positively selected. The CDR3 is CASSPPNPTSYNEQFF. CDR3 nucleotides: TGTGCCAGCAGCCCGCCAAACCCGACTAGTTACAATGAGCAGTTCTTC.